These 8 T cell receptor beta chains were sequenced from one sample in a study of blood T cell repertoires in COVID-19. Sequencing was performed with immunoSEQ multiplex PCR; in TCRdb, only in-frame clones are kept and a portion is missing. The profile covers roughly 68,000 clones, with 70% to 85% appearing a single time and around 15% taken by the ten largest. Sequences were obtained from peripheral blood. Receptor source: an elderly man with active COVID-19.

On this clone itself: The junction differs from germline at one of its ends, possibly a read error. The chain couples TRBV7-7 to TRBJ2-3; 7 bases line up with TRBD1. Germline lookup yields CDR1 SSHAT and CDR2 FNYEAQ (reference sequence). CDR3 length: 13 residues. The CDR3: CASSLTGTDTQYF. The CDR3 nucleotides read TGTGCTAGCAGCCTGACAGGGACGGATACGCAGTATTTT.

The chain combines TRBV7-2 with TRBJ2-7; D might be TRBD2 (6 bases). Trimming took 5 bases from V and 1 from J, leaving 18 bases between them. The V gene's germline CDR1 is SGHTA and CDR2 FQGNSA. The CDR3 is made up of 16 amino acids. The CDR3 region has the DNA TGTGCCAGCAGCCCACCGGGACTCGAAGCTTCCTACGAGCAGTACTTC. Residues: CASSPPGLEASYEQYF.

CDR3 residues: CASSLAHRVIDEQFF. The CDR3 nucleotides read TGTGCCAGCAGCTTAGCGCACAGGGTAATTGATGAGCAGTTCTTC. The gene calls are TRBV7-8 and TRBJ2-1, with D possibly matching TRBD1 (6 bases). Germline V gives CDR1 SGHVS, CDR2 FQNEAQ. The CDR3 covers 15 residues. Trimming took off 0 bases at V and 8 bases at J, with 14 bases between the two ends.

This clone was seen more than once but under ten times. CDR3 sequence: CASSYSHRDTRSTDTQYF. CDR3 in DNA: TGTGCCAGCAGTTACTCCCACCGGGACACACGATCCACGGATACGCAGTATTTT. V is TRBV6-2 or TRBV6-3 and J is TRBJ2-3, with D possibly matching TRBD1 (6 bases). Germline V lookup: CDR1 MNHEY, CDR2 SVGEGT. Trimming removed 0 bases from V and 6 bases from J, with 22 bases in between. The CDR3 has 18 residues.

This chain links TRBV5-1 with TRBJ2-1; a weak D match, TRBD2 (5 bases). The CDR3 length is 14 residues. Germline CDR1 is SGHRS and CDR2 is YFSETQ. The germline V and J ends were trimmed by 3 bases and 6 bases, with 13 bases remaining between them. As DNA, the CDR3 is TGCGCCAGCAGCTCCGGGAACCAGGTCAATGAGCAGTTCTTC. It is translated as CASSSGNQVNEQFF.

The genes are TRBV9 and TRBJ2-1; 11 positions agree with TRBD2. Trimming cost V 3 bases and J 2 bases; bases outside gene matches: 10. Germline CDR1 is SGDLS and CDR2 is YYNGEE. The CDR3 has 18 residues. CDR3 region: CASSDTSGRIGAYNEQFF. The CDR3 nucleotides read TGTGCCAGCAGCGATACTAGCGGGAGAATAGGAGCCTACAATGAGCAGTTCTTC.

This chain links TRBV7-2 with TRBJ2-2; 9 bases are a match to TRBD1. J gave up 6 bases and V 5 bases, and 10 bases lay outside the gene matches. Germline V CDR1 and CDR2: SGHTA, FQGNSA. The length of the CDR3 is 16 residues. The CDR3: CASSTGQGSVPGELFF. For the CDR3, the DNA is TGTGCCAGCAGCACGGGACAGGGTTCTGTTCCCGGGGAGCTGTTTTTT.

The chain couples TRBV6-5 to TRBJ1-6, with 7 bases lining up with TRBD1. After removal of 7 bases from V and 6 bases from J, the junction contained 0 bases not matched to a gene. CDR1 is MNHEY, CDR2 SVGAGI, per germline. The CDR3 covers 12 residues. CDR3 residues: CASTGGNSPLHF. CDR3 in DNA: TGTGCCAGCACAGGGGGTAATTCACCCCTCCACTTT.